Presented here are 27 T cell receptor beta chains from one specimen sequenced in a study of blood T cells in healthy people across ages. The use of a sample-barcoded 5' primer and a J-beta primer mix characterized a second PCR of roughly 6 to 12 cycles. TCRdb analysed the 5' RACE reads with MiXCR anew, one entry per CDR3 protein. Seen here are about 1.1 million distinct CDR3 sequences, under 40% observed once, and the top ten hold about an eighth. The sample comprised blood. The origin of the receptors is a man aged 18 to 35 in good health.

The gene calls are TRBV29-1 and TRBJ2-1; 9 bases align to TRBD1. Trimming at V came to 5 bases and at J to 1 base, leaving 3 bases not matched to a gene. The CDR3 has 14 residues. Germline lookup yields CDR1 SQVTM and CDR2 ANQGSEA. This CDR3 reads CSVPGTGSYNEQFF. The DNA of the CDR3 is TGCAGCGTTCCCGGGACAGGGTCCTACAATGAGCAGTTCTTC.

This clonotype was picked up a small number of times. J is TRBJ2-1 and V is TRBV5-1; the match to TRBD1 covers 7 bases. Trimming at V came to 4 bases and at J to 0 bases, leaving 7 bases not matched to a gene. CDR1 SGHRS and CDR2 YFSETQ come from the germline V gene. This CDR3 is built from 16 residues. CDR3 in amino acids: CASSETGTSSYNEQFF. The CDR3 DNA follows: TGCGCCAGCAGCGAGACAGGGACGAGCTCCTACAATGAGCAGTTCTTC.

The genes are TRBV7-2 and TRBJ2-2; D is unclear. The ends were cut back, 1 base at V and 4 bases at J, with 7 bases in the middle. The CDR3 is 14 amino acids. CDR1 and CDR2 from the germline V gene are SGHTA and FQGNSA. CDR3 loop: CASSLVGSTGELFF. The CDR3 region has the DNA TGTGCCAGCAGCTTAGTAGGGTCCACCGGGGAGCTGTTTTTT.

This clonotype was observed a few times. This chain links TRBV4-1 with TRBJ2-7; D is perhaps TRBD2 (5 bases). V lost 0 bases, J lost 2 bases, and 8 bases lay in between. This CDR3 comprises 14 residues. From germline, CDR1 is MGHRA and CDR2 YSYEKL. CDR3: CASSQELGAYEQYF. In DNA form, the CDR3 reads TGCGCCAGCAGCCAAGAATTGGGAGCCTACGAGCAGTACTTC.

Regarding this clonotype: The junction departs from germline at one end; a sequencing error may be responsible. The chain combines TRBV2 with TRBJ1-4, with D hard to call. The CDR3 is 15 amino acids. CDR1 and CDR2 from the germline V gene are SNHLY and FYNNEI. This CDR3 is CASGDRRAFNEKLFF. In DNA, the CDR3 is TGTGCCAGCGGTGACCGTAGGGCGTTCAATGAAAAACTGTTTTTT.

This clonotype was observed a few times. This rearrangement joins TRBV7-2 to TRBJ1-1; D gene uncertain. The germline gives CDR1 SGHTA, CDR2 FQGNSA. The V end lost 5 bases, the J end lost 0 bases, and 13 bases lay between the germline ends. The length of the CDR3 is 15 residues. The CDR3 DNA reads TGTGCCAGCAGCGACCAGACACCGATGAACACTGAAGCTTTCTTT. Its protein is CASSDQTPMNTEAFF.

The J gene is TRBJ1-4, the V gene TRBV28, with D hard to call. Germline lookup yields CDR1 MDHEN and CDR2 SYDVKM. Trimming shortened V by 5 bases and J by 4 bases, and 11 bases separated the two germline ends. CDR3 length: 14 amino acids. This CDR3 is CASSEFQNNEKLFF. The CDR3 bases are TGTGCCAGCAGTGAGTTCCAAAATAATGAAAAACTGTTTTTT.

This rearrangement joins TRBV18 to TRBJ1-2, with 7 bases fitting TRBD1. The CDR3 consists of 15 residues. J gave up 0 bases and V 2 bases, and 3 bases lay outside the gene matches. CDR1 KGHSH and CDR2 LQKENI come from the germline V gene. The CDR3 sequence is CASSPAQGPNYGYTF. The CDR3 DNA follows: TGTGCCAGCTCACCAGCACAGGGGCCTAACTATGGCTACACCTTC.

The chain employs TRBV10-3 and TRBJ1-5, with D perhaps matching TRBD1 (5 bases). V was shortened by 9 bases and J by 8 bases, with 17 bases between the two germline ends. CDR3 length: 13 residues. Germline V gene data show CDR1 as ENHRY and CDR2 as SYGVKD. The CDR3 DNA is TGTGCCATAGGCGGAGCCGCGGGGGAGCCCCAGCATTTT. It translates to CAIGGAAGEPQHF.

The sample holds many counts of this clonotype. The chain has TRBV20-1 and TRBJ1-2, with a possible D match to TRBD1 (6 bases). V lost 2 bases and J lost 3, with 10 bases in between. The CDR3 has 13 residues. The germline V gene encodes CDR1 DFQATT and CDR2 SNEGSKA (reference sequence). The CDR3 DNA reads as TGCAGTGCTAGAAAGACAGGAGACTATGGCTACACCTTC. Its translation: CSARKTGDYGYTF.

CDR3 nucleotide sequence: TGTGCCAGCAGCTTCAGAGGTGGGCAGAACACAGATACGCAGTATTTT. This translates into CASSFRGGQNTDTQYF. The chain links TRBV28 to TRBJ2-3; D is unclear. The CDR3 extends over 16 amino acids. V shed 6 bases and J shed 2 bases, with 18 bases lying between them. The germline V gene encodes CDR1 MDHEN and CDR2 SYDVKM.

The gene calls are TRBV7-8 and TRBJ1-5; no firm D call. The CDR3 runs 15 residues. CDR1 SGHVS and CDR2 FQNEAQ come from the germline V gene. Trimming took 4 bases from V and 7 from J, leaving 17 bases between them. In DNA form, the CDR3 reads TGTGCCAGCAGCTCCGCACGGGGAGGAACACAGCCCCAGCATTTT. It is translated as CASSSARGGTQPQHF.

This clonotype was seen only a few times. The chain employs TRBV6-2 or TRBV6-3 and TRBJ2-3, with 10 bases aligning to TRBD2. CDR1 is MNHEY, CDR2 SVGEGT, per germline. CDR3 length equals 18 residues. V lost 0 bases to trimming and J lost 4 bases; unmatched junction nucleotides: 10. As DNA, the CDR3 is TGTGCCAGCAGTTACTCTCCCAGCGGGGGGGCCAACTCAGATACGCAGTATTTT. Protein product: CASSYSPSGGANSDTQYF.

This clonotype was seen a handful of times. V gene TRBV6-1 combines with J gene TRBJ2-3; TRBD1 matches at 7 bases. This CDR3 region has 16 residues. In germline, CDR1 is MNHNS, CDR2 SASEGT. Trimming at V came to 8 bases and at J to 2 bases, leaving 13 bases not matched to a gene. CDR3 in amino acids: CASLGTAYRYTDTQYF. DNA for the CDR3: TGTGCCAGCCTGGGGACAGCCTACAGATACACAGATACGCAGTATTTT.

To note about this clonotype: The DNA is left out, because the CDR3 cannot be placed on it with certainty; the CDR3 is given as TCRdb lists it. The rearrangement joins TRBV30 to TRBJ1-2; TRBD1 was called by the table and not checked on the DNA. Germline V gene data show CDR1 as GTSNPN and CDR2 as SVGIG (reference sequence). The CDR3 is 14 residues long, ends included. CDR3 amino acids: CARGQRDRLYGCTF.

This clonotype was observed a handful of times. The chain couples TRBV6-9 to TRBJ2-7; 12 nucleotides line up with TRBD1. CDR3 length: 15 residues. J lost 3 bases, V lost 11 bases, and 11 bases had no gene match. The germline CDR1 and CDR2 sequences are MNHGY and SVAAGI. The DNA of the CDR3 is TGTGCCTCGAGAGGGGGACAGGGGGCTAACTACGAGCAGTACTTC. Amino acids: CASRGGQGANYEQYF.

The chain carries TRBV20-1 and TRBJ2-5; maybe TRBD2 (6 bases). V dropped 6 bases and J dropped 0 bases, with 20 bases sitting between them. This CDR3 spans 16 amino acids. In germline, CDR1 is DFQATT, CDR2 SNEGSKA (reference sequence). The CDR3 DNA reads TGCAGTGCCCCAACTGGGGCGGGGCGATACCAAGAGACCCAGTACTTC. This gives the protein CSAPTGAGRYQETQYF.

This clonotype has more than one count but fewer than ten. The V and J genes are TRBV20-1 and TRBJ2-1; TRBD1 is a possible D gene (5 bases). Germline-derived CDR1 and CDR2 are DFQATT and SNEGSKA (reference sequence). Trimming cost V 3 bases and J 6 bases, with 9 bases left between them. The CDR3 totals 12 residues. The CDR3 here is CSASSQGNEQFF. The CDR3 DNA reads TGCAGTGCTAGCTCCCAGGGCAATGAGCAGTTCTTC.

About this clonotype itself: Germline and junction disagree at one end, which may indicate a read error. The gene calls are TRBV29-1 and TRBJ2-1; perhaps D is TRBD1 or TRBD2 (6 bases each). The CDR3 is 12 amino acids. The germline V gene has CDR1 SQVTM and CDR2 ANQGSEA. The CDR3 nucleotides are TGCAGTGTTGAACGGCGGGACAATGGGCAGTTCTTC. The encoded protein is CSVERRDNGQFF.

This clonotype was recorded many times. CDR3 coding DNA: TGCAGCGTAAGACAGAATACGCAGTATTTT. Its translation is CSVRQNTQYF. The J gene is TRBJ2-3, the V gene TRBV29-1; D might be TRBD1 (5 bases). V dropped 6 bases and J dropped 7 bases, with 8 bases sitting between them. Germline V CDR1 and CDR2: SQVTM, ANQGSEA. The CDR3 length is 10 residues.

This chain connects TRBV10-3 to TRBJ1-1; weak D call: TRBD1 (5 bases). V was trimmed by 6 bases and J by 1 base, leaving 12 bases between them. The germline V gene encodes CDR1 ENHRY and CDR2 SYGVKD. The CDR3 extends over 14 amino acids. The CDR3 DNA reads TGTGCCATCAGCGGGGTGGGGGGGAACACTGAAGCTTTCTTT. Its protein is CAISGVGGNTEAFF.

The J gene is TRBJ2-1, the V gene TRBV7-6; TRBD2 matches at 8 bases. The tail of the sequence fits TRBJ2-7 better, so the J call may be wrong. CDR1 and CDR2 from the germline V gene are SGHVS and FNYEAQ. CDR3 size: 21 residues. The CDR3 protein is CASSLGFVLAGGRSSYNEQYF. The CDR3 coding sequence is TGTGCCAGCAGCTTAGGTTTCGTTTTGGCGGGCGGGAGGAGCTCCTACAATGAGCAGTACTTC.

The chain recombines TRBV5-1 with TRBJ2-5; unclear D gene. The V end lost 4 bases, the J end lost 1 base, and 11 bases lay between the germline ends. Per germline, CDR1 SGHRS and CDR2 YFSETQ. The CDR3 runs 14 residues. CDR3 loop: CASSPSRIQETQYF. In nucleotides, the CDR3 is TGCGCCAGCAGCCCTTCTAGGATCCAAGAGACCCAGTACTTC.

This chain connects TRBV14 to TRBJ2-3, with 7 nucleotides matching TRBD2. CDR3 length: 15 amino acids. V lost 4 bases to trimming and J lost 2 bases; unmatched junction nucleotides: 6. The germline gives CDR1 SGHDN, CDR2 FVKESK. CDR3 in amino acids: CASSPLGGYTDTQYF. The CDR3 bases are TGTGCCAGCAGCCCCCTGGGGGGGTACACAGATACGCAGTATTTT.

The chain is built from TRBV27 and TRBJ1-1, with TRBD1 matching over 7 bases. J lost 2 bases, V lost 6 bases, and 6 bases had no gene match. The CDR3 loop spans 14 amino acids. Germline values: CDR1 MNHEY, CDR2 SMNVEV (reference sequence). CDR3 residues: CASSPGQFNTEAFF. CDR3 coding DNA: TGTGCCAGCAGCCCGGGACAGTTTAACACTGAAGCTTTCTTT.

The J gene is TRBJ1-5, the V gene TRBV20-1; 7 positions match TRBD1. Germline CDR1 is DFQATT and CDR2 is SNEGSKA (reference sequence). The CDR3 is made up of 14 amino acids. V was clipped by 5 bases and J by 0 bases; unmatched bases: 4. The CDR3 DNA reads TGCAGTGCTTGGGACAGCAATAGCAATCAGCCCCAGCATTTT. Translation: CSAWDSNSNQPQHF.

The chain has TRBV7-9 and TRBJ2-1; TRBD1 matches at 10 bases. Trimming took 3 bases from V and 7 from J; bases not matched to a gene: 9. Germline lookup yields CDR1 SEHNR and CDR2 FQNEAQ (reference sequence). The CDR3 contains 16 residues. CDR3 region: CASSFRDRGRLNEQFF. The CDR3, as DNA: TGTGCCAGCAGCTTTAGAGACAGGGGGCGCTTGAATGAGCAGTTCTTC.